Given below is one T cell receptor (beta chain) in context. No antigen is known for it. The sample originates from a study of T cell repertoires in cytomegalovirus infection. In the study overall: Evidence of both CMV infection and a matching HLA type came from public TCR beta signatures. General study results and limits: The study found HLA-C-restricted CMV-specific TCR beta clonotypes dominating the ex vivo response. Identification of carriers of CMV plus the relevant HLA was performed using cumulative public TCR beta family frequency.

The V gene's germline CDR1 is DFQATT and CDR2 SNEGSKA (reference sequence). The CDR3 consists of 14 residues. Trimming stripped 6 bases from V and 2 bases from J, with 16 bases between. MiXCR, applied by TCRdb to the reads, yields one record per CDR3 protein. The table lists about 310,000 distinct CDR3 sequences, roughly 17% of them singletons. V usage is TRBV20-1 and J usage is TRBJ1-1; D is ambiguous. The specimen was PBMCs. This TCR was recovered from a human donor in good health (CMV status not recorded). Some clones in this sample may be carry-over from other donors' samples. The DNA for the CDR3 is TGCAGTGCCCCGTGGGGATCCGGCAACACTGAAGCTTTCTTT. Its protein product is CSAPWGSGNTEAFF.